This TCR beta chain was sequenced during a study of CD8 T cells in ankylosing spondylitis. Findings of the study overall: Typical of ankylosing spondylitis blood, it appeared, was a TCR beta motif of seven to nine highly homologous variants. According to the report, clones linked to the disease were significantly enriched in matched synovial fluid samples taken from ankylosing spondylitis patients. CD8+ disease-linked clones were present at relatively low frequencies in blood. Several of the motif variants were reported before in synovial fluid and blood from reactive arthritis.

Germline CDR1 and CDR2: LGHNA and YNFKEQ. Trimming cost V 5 bases and J 6 bases; bases outside gene matches: 15. This CDR3 has 18 residues. Making the TCR beta libraries involved quantitative 5'-RACE with molecular barcodes. One entry per CDR3 protein results from TCRdb running MiXCR on the 5' RACE reads. The sample lists 800,000 to 900,000 distinct CDR3 sequences; roughly 12% were seen once. In this sample, this clonotype turned up a few times. Its antigen is not identified. Sequenced: blood, either unsorted or a sorted T cell fraction (not recorded which). J is TRBJ2-3 and V is TRBV4-2, with 12 nucleotides matching TRBD2. This clonotype was sampled from a male donor with ankylosing spondylitis. Here the CDR3 DNA reads TGTGCCAGCAGCGCAGAAGGATGGACTAGCGGGGAATCTGATACGCAGTATTTT. Amino acids: CASSAEGWTSGESDTQYF.